The sequence of this TCR beta chain was determined in a study of a mutant IDH1 vaccine in newly diagnosed glioma. The time point was: week 23, last vaccination. The investigators gave 300 ug of mutant IDH1 20-mer peptide in each vaccine dose, together with topical imiquimod. The germline V gene has CDR1 LNHDA and CDR2 SQIVND (reference sequence). CDR3 length: 17 residues. V was trimmed by 3 bases and J by 3 bases, leaving 17 bases between them. Measured with immunoSEQ multiplex PCR; TCRdb has only the in-frame clones, and not every one. The repertoire holds tens of thousands of clones, with less than 95% as singletons. Details on this clone: What it recognizes is unknown.

Findings and limits, study-wide: Apparently, pseudoprogression bore no relation to changes among the top peripheral T cell clonotypes.

The receptor was derived from a man in his forties or fifties with glioma. The rearrangement uses TRBV19 and TRBJ1-4; D unclear. The sequences come from PBMCs, collected from a glioma patient whose treatment included an IDH1 peptide vaccine. CDR3 sequence: CASSMERLEKSNEKLFF. Here the CDR3 DNA reads TGTGCCAGTAGTATGGAGAGACTGGAGAAATCTAATGAAAAACTGTTTTTT.